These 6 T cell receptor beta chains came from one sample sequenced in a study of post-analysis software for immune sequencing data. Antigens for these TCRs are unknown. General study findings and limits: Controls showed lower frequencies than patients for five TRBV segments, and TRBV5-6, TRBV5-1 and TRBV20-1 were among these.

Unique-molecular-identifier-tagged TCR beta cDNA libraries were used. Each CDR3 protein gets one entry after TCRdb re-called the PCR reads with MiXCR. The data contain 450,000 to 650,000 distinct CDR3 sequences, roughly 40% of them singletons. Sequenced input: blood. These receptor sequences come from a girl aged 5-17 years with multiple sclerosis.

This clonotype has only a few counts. The CDR3 spells CASQGGVQVDEQFF. The CDR3 DNA reads as TGCGCCAGTCAAGGCGGGGTTCAGGTGGATGAGCAGTTCTTC. This chain uses TRBV5-1 with TRBJ2-1, with TRBD2 as a possible D gene (6 bases). This CDR3 has 14 residues. V was pared by 8 bases and J by 8 bases, with 20 bases between. CDR1 and CDR2 from the germline V gene are SGHRS and YFSETQ.

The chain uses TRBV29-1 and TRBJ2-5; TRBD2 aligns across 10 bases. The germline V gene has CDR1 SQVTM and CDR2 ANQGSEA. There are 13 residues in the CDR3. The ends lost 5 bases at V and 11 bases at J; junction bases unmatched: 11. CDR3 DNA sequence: TGCAGCGTTAGGGCTAGCGGGAGCGCGGTGCAGTACTTC. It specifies CSVRASGSAVQYF.

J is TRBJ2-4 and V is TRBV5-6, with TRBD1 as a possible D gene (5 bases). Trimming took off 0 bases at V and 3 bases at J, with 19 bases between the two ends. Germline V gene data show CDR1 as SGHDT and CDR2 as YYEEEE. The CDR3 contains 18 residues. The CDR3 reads CASSLGSRVRTLKNIQYF. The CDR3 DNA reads TGTGCCAGCAGCTTGGGTTCCAGGGTACGAACACTCAAAAACATTCAGTACTTC.

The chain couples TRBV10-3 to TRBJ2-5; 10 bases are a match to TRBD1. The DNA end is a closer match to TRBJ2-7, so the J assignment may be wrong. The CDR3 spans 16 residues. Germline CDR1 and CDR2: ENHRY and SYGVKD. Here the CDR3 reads CAISEPGTGDGYEQYF. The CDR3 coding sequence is TGTGCCATCAGTGAGCCCGGGACAGGGGATGGGTACGAGCAGTACTTC.

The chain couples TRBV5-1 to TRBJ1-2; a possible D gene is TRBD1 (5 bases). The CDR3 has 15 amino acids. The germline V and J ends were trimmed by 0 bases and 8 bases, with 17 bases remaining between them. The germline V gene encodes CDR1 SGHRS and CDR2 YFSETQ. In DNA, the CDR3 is TGCGCCAGCAGCTTGGTGGCCAGGGATTTAGTCGGCTACACCTTC. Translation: CASSLVARDLVGYTF. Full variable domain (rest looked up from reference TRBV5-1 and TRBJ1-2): KAGVTQTPRYLIKTRGQQVTLSCSPISGHRSVSWYQQTPGQGLQFLFEYFSETQRNKGNFPGRFSGRQFSNSRSEMNVSTLELGDSALYLCASSLVARDLVGYTFGSGTRLTVV.

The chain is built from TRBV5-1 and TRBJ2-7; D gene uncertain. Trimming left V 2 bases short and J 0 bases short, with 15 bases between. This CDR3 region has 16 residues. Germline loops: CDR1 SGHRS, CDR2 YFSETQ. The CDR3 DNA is TGCGCCAGCAGCTTCTTCCCACCGAACGGCTCCTACGAGCAGTACTTC. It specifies CASSFFPPNGSYEQYF.